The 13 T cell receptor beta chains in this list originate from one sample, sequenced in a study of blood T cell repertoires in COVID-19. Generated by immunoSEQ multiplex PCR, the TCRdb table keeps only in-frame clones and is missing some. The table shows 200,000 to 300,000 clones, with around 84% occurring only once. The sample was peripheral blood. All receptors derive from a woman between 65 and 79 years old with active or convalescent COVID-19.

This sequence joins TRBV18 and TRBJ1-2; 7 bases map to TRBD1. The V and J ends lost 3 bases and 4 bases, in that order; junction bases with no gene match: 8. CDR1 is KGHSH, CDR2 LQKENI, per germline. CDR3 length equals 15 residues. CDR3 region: CASSPGQSQTYGYTF. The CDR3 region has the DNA TGTGCCAGCTCACCGGGACAGAGCCAAACCTATGGCTACACCTTC. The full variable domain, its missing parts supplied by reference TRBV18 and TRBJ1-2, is NAGVMQNPRHLVRRRGQEARLRCSPMKGHSHVYWYRQLPEEGLKFMVYLQKENIIDESGMPKERFSAEFPKEGPSILRIQQVVRGDSAAYFCASSPGQSQTYGYTFGSGTRLTVV.

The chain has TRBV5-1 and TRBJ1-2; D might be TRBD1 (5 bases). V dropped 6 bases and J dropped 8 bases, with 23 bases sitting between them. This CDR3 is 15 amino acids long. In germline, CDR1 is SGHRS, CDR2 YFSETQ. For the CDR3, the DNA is TGCGCCAGCAACCGCCGGGGGGACCAACTCGGAGGCTACACCTTC. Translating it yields CASNRRGDQLGGYTF.

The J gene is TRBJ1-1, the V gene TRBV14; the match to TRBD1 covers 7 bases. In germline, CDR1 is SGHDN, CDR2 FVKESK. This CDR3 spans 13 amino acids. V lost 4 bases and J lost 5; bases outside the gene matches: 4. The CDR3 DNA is TGTGCCAGCAGCCGACAGGGTCCGACTGAAGCTTTCTTT. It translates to CASSRQGPTEAFF.

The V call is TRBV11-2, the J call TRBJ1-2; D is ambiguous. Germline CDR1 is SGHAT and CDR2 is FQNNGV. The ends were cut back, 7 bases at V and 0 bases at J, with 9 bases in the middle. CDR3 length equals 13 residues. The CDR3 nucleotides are TGTGCCAGCAACCCGGGAACTAACTATGGCTACACCTTC. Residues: CASNPGTNYGYTF.

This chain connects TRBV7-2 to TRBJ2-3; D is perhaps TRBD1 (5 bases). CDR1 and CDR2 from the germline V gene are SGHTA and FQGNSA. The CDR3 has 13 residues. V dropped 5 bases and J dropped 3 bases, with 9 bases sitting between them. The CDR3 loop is CASSRDSTDTQYF. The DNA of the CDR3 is TGTGCCAGCAGCCGTGACAGTACAGATACGCAGTATTTT.

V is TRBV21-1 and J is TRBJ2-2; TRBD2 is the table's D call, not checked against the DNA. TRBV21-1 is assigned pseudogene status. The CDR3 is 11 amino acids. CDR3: CPSGGTGELFF. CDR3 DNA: TGTCCGTCCGGGGGAACCGGGGAGCTGTTTTTT.

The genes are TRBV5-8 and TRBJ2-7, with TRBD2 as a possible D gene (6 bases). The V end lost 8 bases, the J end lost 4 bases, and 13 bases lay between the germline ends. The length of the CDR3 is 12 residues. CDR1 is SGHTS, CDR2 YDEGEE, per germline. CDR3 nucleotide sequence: TGTGCCAGTATCAGCGGGCCTTACGAGCAGTACTTC. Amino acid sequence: CASISGPYEQYF.

The DNA of the CDR3 is TGTGCCAGCAGTTACTCGGCAGGATTCAATGGCTACACCTTC. Its protein product is CASSYSAGFNGYTF. This chain joins TRBV6-2 or TRBV6-3 and TRBJ1-2, with unresolved D. The V end was cut by 0 bases, the J end by 6 bases, with 11 bases between. Germline V gives CDR1 MNHEY, CDR2 SVGEGT. The CDR3 spans 14 residues.

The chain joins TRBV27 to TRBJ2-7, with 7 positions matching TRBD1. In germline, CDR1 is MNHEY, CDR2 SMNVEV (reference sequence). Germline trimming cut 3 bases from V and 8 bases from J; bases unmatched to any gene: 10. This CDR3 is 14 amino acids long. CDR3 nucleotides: TGTGCCAGCAGTTTGAGGACAGGACCCCAACAGCAGTACTTC. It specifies CASSLRTGPQQQYF.

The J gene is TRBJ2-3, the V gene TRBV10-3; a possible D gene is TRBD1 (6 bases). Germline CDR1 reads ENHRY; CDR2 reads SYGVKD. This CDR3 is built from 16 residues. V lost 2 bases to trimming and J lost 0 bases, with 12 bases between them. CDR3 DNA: TGTGCCATCAGTGAGAAGGGGGAGAAGAGCACAGATACGCAGTATTTT. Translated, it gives CAISEKGEKSTDTQYF.

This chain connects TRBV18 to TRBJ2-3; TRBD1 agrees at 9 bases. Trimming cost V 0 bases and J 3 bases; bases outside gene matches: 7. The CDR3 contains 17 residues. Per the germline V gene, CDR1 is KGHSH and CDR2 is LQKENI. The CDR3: CASSPPWTGVKTDTQYF. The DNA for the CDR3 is TGTGCCAGCTCACCACCTTGGACAGGGGTAAAGACAGATACGCAGTATTTT.

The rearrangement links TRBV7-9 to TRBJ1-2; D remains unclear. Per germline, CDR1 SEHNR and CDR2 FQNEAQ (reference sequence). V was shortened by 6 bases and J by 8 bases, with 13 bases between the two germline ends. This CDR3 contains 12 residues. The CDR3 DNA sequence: TGTGCCAGCAGTGTAGACATCCTAGGCTACACCTTC. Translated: CASSVDILGYTF. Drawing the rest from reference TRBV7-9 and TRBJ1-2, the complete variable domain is DTGVSQNPRHKITKRGQNVTFRCDPISEHNRLYWYRQTLGQGPEFLTYFQNEAQLEKSRLLSDRFSAERPKGSFSTLEIQRTEQGDSAMYLCASSVDILGYTFGSGTRLTVV.

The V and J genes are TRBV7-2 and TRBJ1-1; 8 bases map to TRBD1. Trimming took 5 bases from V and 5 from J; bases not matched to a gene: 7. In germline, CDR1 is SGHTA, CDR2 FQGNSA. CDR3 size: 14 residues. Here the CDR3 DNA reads TGTGCCAGCAGCCTTTCAGGGGGCCTAACTGAAGCTTTCTTT. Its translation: CASSLSGGLTEAFF. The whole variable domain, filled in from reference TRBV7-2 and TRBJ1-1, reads GAGVSQSPSNKVTEKGKDVELRCDPISGHTALYWYRQSLGQGLEFLIYFQGNSAPDKSGLPSDRFSAERTGGSVSTLTIQRTQQEDSAVYLCASSLSGGLTEAFFGQGTRLTVV.